This T cell receptor beta chain was identified in a study of Ad26.COV2.S vaccination and SARS-CoV-2 variants. Study details: Once or twice, 56 days apart, Ad26.COV2.S was delivered intramuscularly.

The CDR3 sequence is 14 residues long. Trimming left V 2 bases short and J 2 bases short, with 10 bases between. The germline V gene has CDR1 SGHNT and CDR2 YYREEE (reference sequence). Treatment described: around 19 received Ad26.COV2.S at low or high dose, single or two shots; about 5 received placebo; per-sample allocation not given. Collection of the samples took place on day 63 after the first injection of vaccine or placebo. A Boston donor was an adult aged 18-55 years. Repertoires were generated with immunoSEQ multiplex PCR, while TCRdb's copy carries only in-frame clones and drops some. The table lists roughly 700,000 clones, roughly 90% of them singletons, with about 1.5% in the top ten. On this clone: Its antigen is still unknown.

Study-wide results and limits: It is possible that the TCR breadth and depth analyses underestimated the total T cell responses.

Sequencing was performed on peripheral blood, taken in a trial of Ad26.COV2.S vaccine versus placebo. This clonotype was obtained from a person between 18 and 65 years old who received the Ad26.COV2.S COVID-19 vaccine or a placebo. V gene TRBV5-4 combines with J gene TRBJ2-5; tentatively, D is TRBD1 (6 bases). The CDR3 spells CASSFSGTQETQYF. The CDR3 DNA follows: TGTGCCAGCAGCTTCTCCGGGACACAAGAGACCCAGTACTTC.